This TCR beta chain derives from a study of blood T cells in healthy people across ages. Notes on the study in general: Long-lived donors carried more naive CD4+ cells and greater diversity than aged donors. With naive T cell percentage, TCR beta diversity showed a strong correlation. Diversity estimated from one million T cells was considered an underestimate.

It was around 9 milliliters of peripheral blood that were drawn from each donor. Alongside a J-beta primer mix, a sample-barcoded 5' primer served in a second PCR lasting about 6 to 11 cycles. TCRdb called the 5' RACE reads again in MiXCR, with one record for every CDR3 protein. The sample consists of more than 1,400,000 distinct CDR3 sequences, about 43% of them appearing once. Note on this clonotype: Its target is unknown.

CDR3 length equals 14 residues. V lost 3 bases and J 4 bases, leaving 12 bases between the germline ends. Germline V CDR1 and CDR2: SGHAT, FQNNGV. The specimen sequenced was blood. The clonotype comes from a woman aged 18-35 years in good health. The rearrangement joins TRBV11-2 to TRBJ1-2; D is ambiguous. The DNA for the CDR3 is TGTGCCAGCAGCTTGATCGTCCGAGGCTATGGCTACACCTTC. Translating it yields CASSLIVRGYGYTF.